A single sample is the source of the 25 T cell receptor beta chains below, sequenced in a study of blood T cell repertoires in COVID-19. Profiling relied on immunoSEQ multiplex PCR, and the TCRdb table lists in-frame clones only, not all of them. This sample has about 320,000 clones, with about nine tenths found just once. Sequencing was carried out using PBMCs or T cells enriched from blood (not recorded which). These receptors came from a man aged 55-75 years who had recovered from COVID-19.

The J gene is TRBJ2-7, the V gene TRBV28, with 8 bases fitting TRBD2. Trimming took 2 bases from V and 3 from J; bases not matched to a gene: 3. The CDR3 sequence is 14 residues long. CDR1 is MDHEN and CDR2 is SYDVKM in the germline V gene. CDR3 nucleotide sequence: TGTGCCAGCAGTTTAACCCGGGAGGGCTACGAGCAGTACTTC. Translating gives CASSLTREGYEQYF.

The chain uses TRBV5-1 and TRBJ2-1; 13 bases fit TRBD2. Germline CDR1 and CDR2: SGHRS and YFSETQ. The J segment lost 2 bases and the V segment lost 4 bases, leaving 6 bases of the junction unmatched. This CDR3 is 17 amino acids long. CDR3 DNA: TGCGCCAGCAGCGGGGAGGGACTAGCGGGGACCTACAATGAGCAGTTCTTC. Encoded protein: CASSGEGLAGTYNEQFF.

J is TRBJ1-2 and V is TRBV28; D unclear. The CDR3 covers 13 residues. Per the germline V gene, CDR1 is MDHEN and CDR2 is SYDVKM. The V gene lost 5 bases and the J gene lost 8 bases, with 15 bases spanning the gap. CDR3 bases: TGTGCCAGCAGTCCCACAAGACACTCAGGCTACACCTTC. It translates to CASSPTRHSGYTF.

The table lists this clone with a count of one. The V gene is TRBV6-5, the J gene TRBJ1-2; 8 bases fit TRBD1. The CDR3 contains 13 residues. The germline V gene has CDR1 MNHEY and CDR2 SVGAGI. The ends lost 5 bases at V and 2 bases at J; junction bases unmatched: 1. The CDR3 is CASSRDRNYGYTF. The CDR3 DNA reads TGTGCCAGCAGTCGGGACAGGAACTATGGCTACACCTTC.

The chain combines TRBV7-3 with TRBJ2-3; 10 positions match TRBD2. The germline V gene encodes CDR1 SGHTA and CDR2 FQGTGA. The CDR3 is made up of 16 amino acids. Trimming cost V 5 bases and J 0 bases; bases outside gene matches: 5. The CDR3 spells CASSQAGGPSTDTQYF. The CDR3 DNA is TGTGCCAGCAGCCAAGCGGGGGGGCCTAGCACAGATACGCAGTATTTT.

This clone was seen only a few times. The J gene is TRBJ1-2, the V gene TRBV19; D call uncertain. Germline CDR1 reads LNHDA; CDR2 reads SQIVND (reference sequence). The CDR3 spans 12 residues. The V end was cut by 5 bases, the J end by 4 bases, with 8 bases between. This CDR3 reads CASSPRSYGYTF. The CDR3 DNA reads TGTGCCAGTAGTCCTCGGAGCTATGGCTACACCTTC. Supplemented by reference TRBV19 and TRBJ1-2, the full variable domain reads DGGITQSPKYLFRKEGQNVTLSCEQNLNHDAMYWYRQDPGQGLRLIYYSQIVNDFQKGDIAEGYSVSREKKESFPLTVTSAQKNPTAFYLCASSPRSYGYTFGSGTRLTVV.

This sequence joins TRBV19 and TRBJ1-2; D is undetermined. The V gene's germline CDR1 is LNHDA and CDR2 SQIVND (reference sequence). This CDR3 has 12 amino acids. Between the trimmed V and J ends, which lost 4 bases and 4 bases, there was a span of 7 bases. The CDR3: CASSTHGYGYTF. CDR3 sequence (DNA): TGTGCCAGTAGTACCCACGGCTATGGCTACACCTTC.

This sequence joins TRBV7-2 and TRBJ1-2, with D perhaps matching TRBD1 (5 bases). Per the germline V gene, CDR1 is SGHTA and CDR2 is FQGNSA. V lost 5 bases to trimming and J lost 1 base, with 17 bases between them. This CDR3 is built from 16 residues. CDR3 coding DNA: TGTGCCAGCAGCCGGTCGACAGCAGGATATAACTATGGCTACACCTTC. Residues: CASSRSTAGYNYGYTF.

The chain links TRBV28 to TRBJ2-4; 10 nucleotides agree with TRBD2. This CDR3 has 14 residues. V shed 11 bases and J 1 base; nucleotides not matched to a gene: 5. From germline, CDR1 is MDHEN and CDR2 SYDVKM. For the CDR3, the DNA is TGTGCCTCCCAAGCGGGAGGGGCCAAAAACATTCAGTACTTC. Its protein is CASQAGGAKNIQYF.

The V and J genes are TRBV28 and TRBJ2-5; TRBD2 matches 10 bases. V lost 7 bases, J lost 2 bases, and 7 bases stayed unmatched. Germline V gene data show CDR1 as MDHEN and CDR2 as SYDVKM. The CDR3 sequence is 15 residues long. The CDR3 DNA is TGTGCCAGCATACCCCAACTAGCGGGGCAAGAGACCCAGTACTTC. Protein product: CASIPQLAGQETQYF.

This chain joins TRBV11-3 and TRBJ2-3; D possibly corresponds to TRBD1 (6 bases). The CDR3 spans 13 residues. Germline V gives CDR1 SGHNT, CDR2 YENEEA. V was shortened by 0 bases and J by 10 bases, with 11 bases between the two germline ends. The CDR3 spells CASSLERQGPQYF. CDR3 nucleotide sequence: TGTGCCAGCAGCTTAGAAAGGCAGGGGCCGCAGTATTTT.

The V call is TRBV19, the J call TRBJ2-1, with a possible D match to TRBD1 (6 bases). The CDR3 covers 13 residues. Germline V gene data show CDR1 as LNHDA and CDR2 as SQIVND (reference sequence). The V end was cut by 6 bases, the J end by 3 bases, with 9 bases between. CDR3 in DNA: TGTGCCAGTAGGACAGGTTACTACAATGAGCAGTTCTTC. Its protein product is CASRTGYYNEQFF.

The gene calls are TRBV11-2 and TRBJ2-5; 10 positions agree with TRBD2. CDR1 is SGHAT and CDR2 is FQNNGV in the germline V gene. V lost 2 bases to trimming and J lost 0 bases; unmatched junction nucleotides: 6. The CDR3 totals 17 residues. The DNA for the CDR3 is TGTGCCAGCAGCTTAACCCAGACTAGCGGGTACCAAGAGACCCAGTACTTC. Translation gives CASSLTQTSGYQETQYF.

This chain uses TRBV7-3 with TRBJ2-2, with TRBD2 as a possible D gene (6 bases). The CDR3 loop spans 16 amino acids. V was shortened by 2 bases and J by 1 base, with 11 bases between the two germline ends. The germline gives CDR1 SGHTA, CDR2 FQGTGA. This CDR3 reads CASSLQAGRNTGELFF. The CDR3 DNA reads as TGTGCCAGCAGCTTACAAGCGGGTAGGAACACCGGGGAGCTGTTTTTT. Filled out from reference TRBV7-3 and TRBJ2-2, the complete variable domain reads GAGVSQTPSNKVTEKGKYVELRCDPISGHTALYWYRQSLGQGPEFLIYFQGTGAADDSGLPNDRFFAVRPEGSVSTLKIQRTERGDSAVYLCASSLQAGRNTGELFFGEGSRLTVL.

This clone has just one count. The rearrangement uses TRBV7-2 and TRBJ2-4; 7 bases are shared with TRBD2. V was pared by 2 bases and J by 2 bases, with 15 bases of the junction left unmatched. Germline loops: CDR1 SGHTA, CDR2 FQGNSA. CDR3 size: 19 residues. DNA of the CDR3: TGTGCCAGCAGCTTATACGGGAGGCGGAGGACGGAGTCCAAAAACATTCAGTACTTC. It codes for CASSLYGRRRTESKNIQYF.

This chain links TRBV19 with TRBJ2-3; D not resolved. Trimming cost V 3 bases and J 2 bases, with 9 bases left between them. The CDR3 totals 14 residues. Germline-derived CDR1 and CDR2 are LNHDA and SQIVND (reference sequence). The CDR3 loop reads CASSIDTATDTQYF. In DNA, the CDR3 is TGTGCCAGTAGTATTGATACAGCCACAGATACGCAGTATTTT.

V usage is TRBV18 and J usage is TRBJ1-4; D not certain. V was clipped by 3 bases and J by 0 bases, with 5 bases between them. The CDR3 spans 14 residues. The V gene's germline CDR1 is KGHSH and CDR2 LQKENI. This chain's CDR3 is CASSPGATNEKLFF. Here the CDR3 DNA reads TGTGCCAGCTCACCGGGAGCAACTAATGAAAAACTGTTTTTT.

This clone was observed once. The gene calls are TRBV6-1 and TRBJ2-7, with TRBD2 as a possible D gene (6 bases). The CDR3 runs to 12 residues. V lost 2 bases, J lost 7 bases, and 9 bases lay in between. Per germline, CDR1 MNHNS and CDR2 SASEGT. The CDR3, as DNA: TGTGCCAGCAGTGAATTCGGGAGAGAGCAGTACTTC. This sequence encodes CASSEFGREQYF.

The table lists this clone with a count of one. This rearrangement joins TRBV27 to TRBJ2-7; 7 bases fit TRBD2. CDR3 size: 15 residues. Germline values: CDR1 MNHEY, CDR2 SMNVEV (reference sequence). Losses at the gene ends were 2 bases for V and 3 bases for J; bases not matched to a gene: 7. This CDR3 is CASSLGTGGFYEQYF. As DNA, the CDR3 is TGTGCCAGCAGTTTAGGGACCGGGGGGTTCTACGAGCAGTACTTC.

The CDR3 sequence is CASSSMTDSYEQYF. CDR3 sequence (DNA): TGTGCCAGCAGTTCCATGACAGACTCCTACGAGCAGTACTTC. The chain links TRBV6-6 to TRBJ2-7; TRBD1 is a possible D gene (5 bases). V lost 4 bases to trimming and J lost 0 bases, with 10 bases between them. Germline-derived CDR1 and CDR2 are MNHNY and SVGAGI (reference sequence). The CDR3 consists of 14 residues.

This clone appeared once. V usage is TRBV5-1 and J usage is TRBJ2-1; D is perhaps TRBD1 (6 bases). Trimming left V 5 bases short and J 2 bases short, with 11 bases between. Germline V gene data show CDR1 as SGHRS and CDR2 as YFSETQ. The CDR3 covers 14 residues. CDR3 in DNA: TGCGCCAGCAGGGCAGGGGATCCCTACAATGAGCAGTTCTTC. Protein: CASRAGDPYNEQFF.

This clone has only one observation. This CDR3 reads CASSPDGARGSSYEQYF. The CDR3 bases are TGCGCCAGCAGCCCCGATGGGGCCAGGGGAAGCTCCTACGAGCAGTACTTC. J is TRBJ2-7 and V is TRBV5-1; weak D call: TRBD1 (6 bases). The CDR3 contains 17 residues. Germline assignment: CDR1 SGHRS and CDR2 YFSETQ. V was clipped by 4 bases and J by 0 bases, with 20 bases between them.

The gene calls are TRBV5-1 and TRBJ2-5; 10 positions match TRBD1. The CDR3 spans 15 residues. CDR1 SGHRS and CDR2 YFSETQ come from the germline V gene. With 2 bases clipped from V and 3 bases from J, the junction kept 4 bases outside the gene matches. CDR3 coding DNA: TGCGCCAGCAGCTTCCCCGGGACAGGGGAAGAGACCCAGTACTTC. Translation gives CASSFPGTGEETQYF.

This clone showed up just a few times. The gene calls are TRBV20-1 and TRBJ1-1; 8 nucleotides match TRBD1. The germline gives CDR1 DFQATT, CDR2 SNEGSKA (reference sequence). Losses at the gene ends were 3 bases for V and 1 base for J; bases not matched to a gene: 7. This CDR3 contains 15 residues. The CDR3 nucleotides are TGCAGTGCTAGTATGTGGGACAGGAGGAACACTGAAGCTTTCTTT. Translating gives CSASMWDRRNTEAFF.

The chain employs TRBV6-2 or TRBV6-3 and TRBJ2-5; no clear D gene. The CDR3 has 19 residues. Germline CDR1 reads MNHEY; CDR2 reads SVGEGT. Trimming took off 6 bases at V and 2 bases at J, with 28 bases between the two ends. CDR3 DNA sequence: TGTGCCAGCAGCCCCTTTAAGTCGACACTCACCCCCACTCAAGAGACCCAGTACTTC. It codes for CASSPFKSTLTPTQETQYF.